This is a list of T cell receptor beta chains from one sample in a study of cytomegalovirus exposure and HLA in healthy donors. Only in-frame clones appear in the TCRdb table, and some are missing; sequencing was by immunoSEQ multiplex PCR. The sample includes some 190,000 clones, more than 65% of them seen just once. Sequencing input: PBMCs. These receptors all come from a man aged 35 to 55 in good health and CMV-seropositive. The CDR3 runs from the conserved cysteine through the conserved F or W. Each record gives: D gene, clone size, J gene, V gene, CDR3 length, CDR3 DNA, CDR3 protein. The D gene is left open where the match is weak. Not all rows give a size; the values are once, few, many and, for expanded clones, a class.

>NA|NA|TRBJ2-7|TRBV27|13
TGTGCCAGCAGTCAGGACAGCTCCTACGAGCAGTACTTC
CASSQDSSYEQYF
>NA|few|TRBJ1-1|TRBV19|14
TGTGCCAGTAGTGTTGAGGACGGGGGGCTAGGAGCTTTCTTT
CASSVEDGGLGAFF
>TRBD1|NA|TRBJ1-6|TRBV19|15
TGTGCCAGTAGTATGGGGCAGGGGGCAGGTTCACCCCTCCACTTT
CASSMGQGAGSPLHF
>NA|NA|TRBJ2-5|TRBV15|14
TGTGCCACCAGCAGAGAAGGGGGCCAAGAGACCCAGTACTTC
CATSREGGQETQYF
>TRBD2|NA|TRBJ2-7|TRBV7-9|14
TGTGCCAGCCAGGGACTAGCGGGTGGGTACGAGCAGTACTTC
CASQGLAGGYEQYF
>TRBD1|NA|TRBJ1-6|TRBV5-4|15
TGTGCCAGCAGCTCCCTGGACAGGCTTAATTCACCCCTCCACTTT
CASSSLDRLNSPLHF
>TRBD1|once|TRBJ2-4|TRBV4-1|14
TGCGCCAGCAGCCAGGGACAGGGGGGCCAACTTCAGTACTTC
CASSQGQGGQLQYF
>TRBD1|NA|TRBJ1-2|TRBV19|16
TGTGCCAGTAGTATTACGGGACAGGATCCACCGGGTGGCTACACCTTC
CASSITGQDPPGGYTF
>NA|NA|TRBJ1-3|TRBV18|16
TGTGCCAGCTCATTCGGTCCCTCAGGCGCTGGAAACACCATATATTTT
CASSFGPSGAGNTIYF
>NA|NA|TRBJ2-5|TRBV5-1|11
TGCGCCAGCAGCTTCGAGGAGACCCAGTACTTC
CASSFEETQYF
>TRBD2|NA|TRBJ2-3|TRBV6-6|14
TGTGCCAGCAGTTACTTCGCGGGAGAAGATACGCAGTATTTT
CASSYFAGEDTQYF
>TRBD2|once|TRBJ2-3|TRBV19|17
TGTGCCAGTAGTATTGCCTCTAGCGGGGGTCCCAGAGATACGCAGTATTTT
CASSIASSGGPRDTQYF
>NA|NA|TRBJ2-3|TRBV6-5|14
TGTGCCAGCAGACCAGGTTCAGGCGTCGATACGCAGTATTTT
CASRPGSGVDTQYF
>NA|once|TRBJ2-7|TRBV5-1|14
TGCGCCAGCAGCTTGCCCGAGGTTACCTACGAGCAGTACTTC
CASSLPEVTYEQYF
>NA|NA|TRBJ2-1|TRBV10-3|12
TGTGCCACCTATACGGAGGGCTATGAGCAGTTCTTC
CATYTEGYEQFF
>NA|NA|TRBJ1-2|TRBV9|12
TGTGCCAGCAGCACTGGACTGTATGGCTACACCTTC
CASSTGLYGYTF
>NA|NA|TRBJ2-4|TRBV7-8|17
TGTGCCAGCAGCTTAGCGCCCGAGACAGGAGCCAAAAACATTCAGTACTTC
CASSLAPETGAKNIQYF
>TRBD1|NA|TRBJ1-4|TRBV5-1|13
TGCGCCAGCAGCCCCGGACAGGGGGGAAAACTGTTTTTT
CASSPGQGGKLFF
>TRBD2|NA|TRBJ2-1|TRBV5-1|16
TGCGCCAGCAGCTTGGGGACTAGCGGGCTCTACAATGAGCAGTTCTTC
CASSLGTSGLYNEQFF
>TRBD2|NA|TRBJ2-1|TRBV29-1|16
TGCAGCGTTGAAGGGTGGGCGGGGGGGTATTACAATGAGCAGTTCTTC
CSVEGWAGGYYNEQFF
>NA|NA|TRBJ2-6|TRBV5-1|15
TGCGCCAGCAGCCTACAGGGAGAGGGGGCCAACGTCCTGACTTTC
CASSLQGEGANVLTF
>NA|once|TRBJ2-5|TRBV18|14
TGTGCCAGCTCACCCGACAGTGGAACGGAGACCCAGTACTTC
CASSPDSGTETQYF
>NA|few|TRBJ1-5|TRBV28|15
TGTGCCAGCAGTTTATCACCGGACTACAATCAGCCCCAGCATTTT
CASSLSPDYNQPQHF
>NA|NA|TRBJ1-3|TRBV6-1|13
TGTGCCAGCCGGACAGCCTCTGGAAACACCATATATTTT
CASRTASGNTIYF
>TRBD1|NA|TRBJ1-1|TRBV29-1|13
TGCAGCGGTACAGGGGCTGGGGGCACTGAAGCTTTCTTT
CSGTGAGGTEAFF
>NA|NA|TRBJ2-5|TRBV28|12
TGTGCCAGCCAGAATACCCAAGAGACCCAGTACTTC
CASQNTQETQYF
>NA|NA|TRBJ2-3|TRBV7-2|14
TGTGCCTCTTCGGGGGGCGAGGGCACAGATACGCAGTATTTT
CASSGGEGTDTQYF
>NA|NA|TRBJ1-4|TRBV27|11
TGTGCCAGCAGTTTCGGGGGGAAACTGTTTTTT
CASSFGGKLFF
>NA|NA|TRBJ2-1|TRBV7-9|14
TGTGCCAGCAAGGAGCGATACCCGGGCAATGAGCAGTTCTTC
CASKERYPGNEQFF
>TRBD1|few|TRBJ2-7|TRBV19|15
TGTGCCAGTAGTAAAGAGGCGGACAGGAGTTACGAGCAGTACTTC
CASSKEADRSYEQYF
>TRBD1|NA|TRBJ2-5|TRBV5-1|16
TGCGCCAGCAGCCCGCGGACAGGGGGCTTACAAGAGACCCAGTACTTC
CASSPRTGGLQETQYF
>TRBD1|NA|TRBJ2-7|TRBV19|14
TGTGCCAGTAGTCCCCGGACAGGGTACTACGAGCAGTACTTC
CASSPRTGYYEQYF
>TRBD1|NA|TRBJ1-4|TRBV7-9|15
TGTGCCAGCAGCCCCTCAGGGGGCGCGGATGAAAAACTGTTTTTT
CASSPSGGADEKLFF
>NA|NA|TRBJ1-1|TRBV11-2|16
TGTGCCAGCAGCTTAGAGTGGGCAGTCGTGCGCACTGAAGCTTTCTTT
CASSLEWAVVRTEAFF
>NA|few|TRBJ2-5|TRBV4-1|14
TGCGCCAGCAGCCAAGAGCTAGCGAGAGAGACCCAGTACTTC
CASSQELARETQYF
>TRBD2|NA|TRBJ2-7|TRBV5-1|22
TGCGCCAGCAGCTTCTGGACAGGGCTAACAGGACTAGCGGGAATCCTTACCTACGAGCAGTACTTC
CASSFWTGLTGLAGILTYEQYF
>NA|NA|TRBJ2-1|TRBV30|15
TGTGCCTGGAGTCCCCGGAGGGTCGAATACAATGAGCAGTTCTTC
CAWSPRRVEYNEQFF
>TRBD2|NA|TRBJ2-7|TRBV4-1|17
TGCGCCAGCAGCCAAGGGGCTAGCGGGAGGGCCACCTACGAGCAGTACTTC
CASSQGASGRATYEQYF
>NA|NA|TRBJ2-7|TRBV5-1|15
TGCGCCAGCAGCTTGGCCGATAGGGACTTCGGCGAGCAGTACTTC
CASSLADRDFGEQYF
>TRBD1|NA|TRBJ1-1|TRBV19|14
TGTGCCAGTAGTATAGGAGGGGGCAACACTGAAGCTTTCTTT
CASSIGGGNTEAFF
>TRBD1|NA|TRBJ1-3|TRBV18|16
TGTGCCAGCTCACCTACCACAGGGGGCTCTGGAAACACCATATATTTT
CASSPTTGGSGNTIYF
>TRBD2|NA|TRBJ2-5|TRBV10-3|13
TGTGCCATCAGCGCGGGAGGGCAAGAGACCCAGTACTTC
CAISAGGQETQYF
>NA|NA|TRBJ2-6|TRBV29-1|14
TGCAGCGTTGAAGAGACAGCTGGGGCCAACGTCCTGACTTTC
CSVEETAGANVLTF
>NA|NA|TRBJ2-3|TRBV4-1|16
TGCGCCAGCAGCCAAGAGGATACAGGGGGGGGAGATACGCAGTATTTT
CASSQEDTGGGDTQYF
>NA|NA|TRBJ1-1|TRBV6-5|13
TGTGCCAGCGGGAGGGGGGGGAGTTATGGAGCTTTCTTT
CASGRGGSYGAFF
>NA|few|TRBJ1-5|TRBV2|15
TGTGCCAGCAGATCTACAGGGTTTGCGAATCAGCCCCAGCATTTT
CASRSTGFANQPQHF
>NA|NA|TRBJ2-7|TRBV27|12
TGTGCCAGCAGTTTTCAGGGCTACGAGCAGTACTTC
CASSFQGYEQYF
>NA|NA|TRBJ2-2|TRBV4-3|14
TGCGCCAGCAGCCTCCGACTAGGAACCGGGGAGCTGTTTTTT
CASSLRLGTGELFF